This T cell receptor (beta chain) was captured in a study of T-cell reconstitution after alpha-beta-depleted transplantation in children. In its sample, this clonotype was seen many times. The antigen remains unidentified. Whole-study results and caveats: Where some patients showed high TCRbeta diversity at day 60, it came from recipient T cells and thymic progenitors that had survived. Once a year had passed after transplant, T-cell counts and diversity came mostly from newly produced T cells. Reportedly, roughly two months post-transplant, alpha-beta T cells arose from several hundred expanded graft clones.

Unique molecular identifiers tagged the TCRbeta library. TCRdb fed the PCR reads into MiXCR, producing one record per CDR3 protein. The table includes approximately 490,000 distinct CDR3 sequences, under 12% detected once. The junction had 12 bases not matched to a gene; V was cut back by 4 bases and J by 6 bases. CDR1 and CDR2 (germline): SGDLS, YYNGEE. The CDR3 spans 16 residues. This sequence joins TRBV9 and TRBJ2-2; TRBD1 aligns across 7 bases. The clonotype was recovered from a child younger than 10 with inherited bone marrow failure, due to receive a stem cell transplant. This sample comprised PBMCs, obtained before TCRalphabeta/CD19-depleted stem cell transplant. For the CDR3, the DNA is TGTGCCAGCAGCTGGACAGGTGCGGCCTCACCCGGGGAGCTGTTTTTT. This encodes CASSWTGAASPGELFF.